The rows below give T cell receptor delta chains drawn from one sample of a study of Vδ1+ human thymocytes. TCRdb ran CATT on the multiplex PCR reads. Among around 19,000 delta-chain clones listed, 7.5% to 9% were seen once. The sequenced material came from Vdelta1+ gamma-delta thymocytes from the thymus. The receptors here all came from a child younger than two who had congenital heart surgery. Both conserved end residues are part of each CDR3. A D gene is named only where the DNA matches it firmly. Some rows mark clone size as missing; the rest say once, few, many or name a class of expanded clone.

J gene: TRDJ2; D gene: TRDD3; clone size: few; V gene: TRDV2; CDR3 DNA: TGTGCCTGTGACAGCTGCAGGATCTACTGGGGGACTATGACTTTGACAGCACAACTCTTCTTT; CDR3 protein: CACDSCRIYWGTMTLTAQLFF
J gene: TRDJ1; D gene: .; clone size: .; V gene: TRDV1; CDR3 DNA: TGTGCTCTTGGGAGCCCTTGGAGGGGAATACGACAAACCGATAAACTCATCTTT; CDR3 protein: CALGSPWRGIRQTDKLIF
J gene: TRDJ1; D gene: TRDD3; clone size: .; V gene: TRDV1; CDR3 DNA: TGTGCTCTTGGGGAAGGGTGGGGGACCACCGATAAACTCATCTTT; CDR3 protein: CALGEGWGTTDKLIF
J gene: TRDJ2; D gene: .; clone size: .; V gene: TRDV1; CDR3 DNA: TGTGCTCTTGGGGAACACCTTCCTTCTACGTACTGGGGATCAACTTTGACAGCACAACTCTTCTTT; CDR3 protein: CALGEHLPSTYWGSTLTAQLFF
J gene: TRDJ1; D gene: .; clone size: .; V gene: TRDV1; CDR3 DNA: TGTGCTCTTGGGGAACTCTTAGTTCCTACTGGGTACCCCGACACCGATAAACTCATCTTT; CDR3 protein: CALGELLVPTGYPDTDKLIF
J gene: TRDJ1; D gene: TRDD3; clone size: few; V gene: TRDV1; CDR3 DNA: TGTGCTCTTGGGGAACTCAGGGATACGTGGCTCATCTTT; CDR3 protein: CALGELRDTWLIF
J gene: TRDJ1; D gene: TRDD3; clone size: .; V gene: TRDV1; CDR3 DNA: TGTGCTCTTGGGGAACCCTCGTACTGGGGGATATCAGGGGCCGATAAACTCATCTTT; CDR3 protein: CALGEPSYWGISGADKLIF
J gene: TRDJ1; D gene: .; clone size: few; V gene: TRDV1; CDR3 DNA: TGTGCTCTTGGGGAACTGCGTCTAGGTAACACCGATAAACTCATCTTT; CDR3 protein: CALGELRLGNTDKLIF
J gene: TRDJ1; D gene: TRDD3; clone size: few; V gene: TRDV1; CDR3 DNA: TGTGCTCTTGGGGAACCAATCCCCTCCCTTACTGGGGGATACGCGTCTTTTGATAAACTCATCTTT; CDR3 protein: CALGEPIPSLTGGYASFDKLIF
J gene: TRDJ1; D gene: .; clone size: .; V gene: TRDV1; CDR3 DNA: TGTGCTCTTGCATCTACGTGTGTGGCTATAGCTCTCAACCCCGATAAACTCATCTTT; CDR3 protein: CALASTCVAIALNPDKLIF
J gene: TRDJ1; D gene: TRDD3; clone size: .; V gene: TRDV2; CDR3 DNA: TGTGCCTGGTACCTCTGGGGGTCCCAGTACACCGATAAACTCATCTTT; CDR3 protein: CAWYLWGSQYTDKLIF
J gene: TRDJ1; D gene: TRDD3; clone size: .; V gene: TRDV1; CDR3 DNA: TGTGCTCTTGGGGGTCCTACAACTGGGGGATACACCGATAAACTCATCTTT; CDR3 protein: CALGGPTTGGYTDKLIF
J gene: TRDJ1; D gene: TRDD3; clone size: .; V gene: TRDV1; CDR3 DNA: TGTGCTCTTGCTTGGTCCGTACTGGGGGATGACACCGATAAACTCATCTTT; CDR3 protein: CALAWSVLGDDTDKLIF
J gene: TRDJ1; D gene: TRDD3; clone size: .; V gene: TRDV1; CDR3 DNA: TGTGCTCTTGTCCCTGAGATCCAACTGGGGGTCCTCACCGATAAACTCATCTTT; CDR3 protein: CALVPEIQLGVLTDKLIF
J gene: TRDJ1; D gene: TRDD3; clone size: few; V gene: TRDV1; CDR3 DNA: TGTGCTCTTGGGGAACGTCCCCTTCCTACTGGGGGATACGACACCGATAAACTCATCTTT; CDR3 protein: CALGERPLPTGGYDTDKLIF
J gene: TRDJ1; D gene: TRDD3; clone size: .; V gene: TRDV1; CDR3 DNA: TGTGCTCTTGGGGTAGATCCTACAAGGTCTTGGGGGGATACGGAACTCATCTTT; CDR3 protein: CALGVDPTRSWGDTELIF
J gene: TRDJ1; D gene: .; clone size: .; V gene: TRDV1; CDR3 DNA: TGTGCTCTTGGGGAACAGGGGGTGACGAGATTACGGAGGGGTAAACTCATCTTT; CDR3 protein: CALGEQGVTRLRRGKLIF
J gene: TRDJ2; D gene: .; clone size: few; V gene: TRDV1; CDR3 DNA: TGTGCTCTTGGGATCTCACGCGGGGATTCAATGACAGCACAACTCTTCTTT; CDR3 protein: CALGISRGDSMTAQLFF
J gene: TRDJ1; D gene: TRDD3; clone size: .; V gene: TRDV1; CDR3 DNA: TGTGCTCTTGGGGAACTTTCCTCCCCACCTTACTGGGGGATACCACACACCGATAAACTCATCTTT; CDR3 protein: CALGELSSPPYWGIPHTDKLIF
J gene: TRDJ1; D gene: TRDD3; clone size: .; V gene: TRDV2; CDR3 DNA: TGTGCCTGTGCATGTTCTCACTGGGGGACATTATACACCGATAAACTCATCTTT; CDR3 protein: CACACSHWGTLYTDKLIF
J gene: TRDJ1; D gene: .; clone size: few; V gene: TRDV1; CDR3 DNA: TGTGCTCTTGGGGAACTAGGAGAGCCCCTGCGTACCGATAAACTCATCTTT; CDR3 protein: CALGELGEPLRTDKLIF
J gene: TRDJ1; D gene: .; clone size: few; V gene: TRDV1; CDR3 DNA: TGTGCTCTTGGGGAACTAAGGCCTTCCTACTGGGGGACCCACACCGATAAACTCATCTTT; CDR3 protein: CALGELRPSYWGTHTDKLIF
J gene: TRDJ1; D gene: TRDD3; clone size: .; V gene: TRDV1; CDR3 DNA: TGTGCTCTTGGGGTCACTGCGCTACTGGGGGATCTCGAACCCCAACAGGGCGCCGATAAACTCATCTTT; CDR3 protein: CALGVTALLGDLEPQQGADKLIF
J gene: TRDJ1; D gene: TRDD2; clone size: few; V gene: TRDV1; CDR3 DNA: TGTGCTCTTGGGCCCCGAAGGCCTTCCTACCTTTACTCGTCGGGTAAACTCATCTTT; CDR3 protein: CALGPRRPSYLYSSGKLIF
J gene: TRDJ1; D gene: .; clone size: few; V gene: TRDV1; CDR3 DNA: TGTGCTCTTGGGGATTTCCTTACCCCATACCCCGATAAACTCATCTTT; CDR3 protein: CALGDFLTPYPDKLIF
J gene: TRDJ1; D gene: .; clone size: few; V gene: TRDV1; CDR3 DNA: TGTGCTCTTGGGGAACGTTTCCTATCGGGTCCGGCCGATAAACTCATCTTT; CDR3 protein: CALGERFLSGPADKLIF
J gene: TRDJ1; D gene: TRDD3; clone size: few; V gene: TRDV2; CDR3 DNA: TGTGCCTGTGACACCGGGGTACTGGGGGATACGTCCACCGATAAACTCATCTTT; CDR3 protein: CACDTGVLGDTSTDKLIF
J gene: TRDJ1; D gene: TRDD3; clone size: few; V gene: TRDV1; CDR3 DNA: TGTGCTCTTGGGGAACGGCTGGGGGGAACCGATAAACTCATCTTT; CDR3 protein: CALGERLGGTDKLIF
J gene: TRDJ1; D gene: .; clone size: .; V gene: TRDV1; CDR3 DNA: TGTGCTCTTGGGGACAAATTCCGACCGAGAGGAGATCTAGCCGATAAACTCATCTTT; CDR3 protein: CALGDKFRPRGDLADKLIF
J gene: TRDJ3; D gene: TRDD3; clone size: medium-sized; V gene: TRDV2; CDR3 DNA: TGTGCCTGTTTACTGGGGGATAAAAGCTCCTGGGACACCCGACAGATGTTTTTC; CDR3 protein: CACLLGDKSSWDTRQMFF
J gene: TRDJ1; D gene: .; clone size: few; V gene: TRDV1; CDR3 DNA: TGTGCTCTTGGGGAACTAGGTCCGCGAAGAGGTGATAAACTCATCTTT; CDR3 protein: CALGELGPRRGDKLIF
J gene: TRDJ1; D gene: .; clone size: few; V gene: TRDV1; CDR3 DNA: TGTGCTCTTGGGGAACACCCTATTTACACCGATAAACTCATCTTT; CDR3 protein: CALGEHPIYTDKLIF
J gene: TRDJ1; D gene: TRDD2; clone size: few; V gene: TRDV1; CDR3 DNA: TGTGCTCTTGGGGAACTCACGTCGACGCTTCCTACGGATACAAAGTACACCGATAAACTCATCTTT; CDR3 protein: CALGELTSTLPTDTKYTDKLIF
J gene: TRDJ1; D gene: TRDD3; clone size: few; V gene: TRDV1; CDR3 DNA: TGTGCTCTTGGGCTACCACTTACTGGGGGTCTAAACACCGATAAACTCACCTTT; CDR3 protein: CALGLPLTGGLNTDKLTF
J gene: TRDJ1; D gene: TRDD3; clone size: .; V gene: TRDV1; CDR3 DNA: TGTGCTCTTGGGGAAGGTCCCAACTTCGCTACCGGGGGATACACCGATAAACTCATCTTT; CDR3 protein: CALGEGPNFATGGYTDKLIF
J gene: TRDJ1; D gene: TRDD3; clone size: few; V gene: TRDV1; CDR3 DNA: TGTGCTCTTGGGGAACTTGCTTTCTACTGGGGGATACCGACCGATAAACTCATCTTT; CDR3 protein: CALGELAFYWGIPTDKLIF